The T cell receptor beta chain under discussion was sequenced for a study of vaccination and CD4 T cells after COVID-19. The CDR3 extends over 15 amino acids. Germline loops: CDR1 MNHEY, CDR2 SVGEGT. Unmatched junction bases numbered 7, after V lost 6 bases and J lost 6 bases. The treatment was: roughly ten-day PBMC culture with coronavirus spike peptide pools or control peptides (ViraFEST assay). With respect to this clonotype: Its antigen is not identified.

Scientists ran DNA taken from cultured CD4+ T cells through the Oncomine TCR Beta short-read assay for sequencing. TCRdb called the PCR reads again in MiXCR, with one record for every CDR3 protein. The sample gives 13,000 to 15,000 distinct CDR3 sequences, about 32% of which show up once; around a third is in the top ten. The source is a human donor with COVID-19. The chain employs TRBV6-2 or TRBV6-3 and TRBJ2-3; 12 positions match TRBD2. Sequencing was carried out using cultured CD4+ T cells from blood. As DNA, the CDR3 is TGTGCCAGCAGAGGACTAGCGGGGCGTTCGGATACGCAGTATTTT. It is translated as CASRGLAGRSDTQYF.